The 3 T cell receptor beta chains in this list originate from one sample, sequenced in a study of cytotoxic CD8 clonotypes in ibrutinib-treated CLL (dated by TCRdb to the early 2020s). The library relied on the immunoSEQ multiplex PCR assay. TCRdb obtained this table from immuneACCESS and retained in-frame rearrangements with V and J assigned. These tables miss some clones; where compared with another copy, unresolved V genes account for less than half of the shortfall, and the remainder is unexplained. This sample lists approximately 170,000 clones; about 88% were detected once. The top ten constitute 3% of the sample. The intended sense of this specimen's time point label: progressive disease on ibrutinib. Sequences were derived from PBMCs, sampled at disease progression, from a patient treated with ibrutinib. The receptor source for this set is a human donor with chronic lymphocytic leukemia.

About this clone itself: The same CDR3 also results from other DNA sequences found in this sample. CDR3 coding DNA: TGCGCCAGCAGCTTGGTCGGGGGCACCGGGGAGCTGTTTTTT. This sequence encodes CASSLVGGTGELFF. This chain connects TRBV5-1 to TRBJ2-2; D is perhaps TRBD2 (6 bases). Trimming removed 0 bases at V and 4 bases at J, with 7 bases between. CDR3 length: 14 amino acids. Germline values: CDR1 SGHRS, CDR2 YFSETQ.

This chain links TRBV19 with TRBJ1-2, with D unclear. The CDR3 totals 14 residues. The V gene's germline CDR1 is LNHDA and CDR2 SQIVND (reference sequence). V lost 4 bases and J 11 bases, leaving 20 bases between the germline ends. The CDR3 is CASSTQAGREIYTF. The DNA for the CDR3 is TGTGCCAGTAGTACCCAAGCGGGCCGGGAAATATACACCTTC. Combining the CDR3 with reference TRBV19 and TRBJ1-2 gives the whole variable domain DGGITQSPKYLFRKEGQNVTLSCEQNLNHDAMYWYRQDPGQGLRLIYYSQIVNDFQKGDIAEGYSVSREKKESFPLTVTSAQKNPTAFYLCASSTQAGREIYTFGSGTRLTVV.

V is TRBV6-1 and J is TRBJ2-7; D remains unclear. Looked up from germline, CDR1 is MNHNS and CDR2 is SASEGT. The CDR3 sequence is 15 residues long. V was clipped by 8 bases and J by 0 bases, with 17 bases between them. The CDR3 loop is CASSLAVWSSYEQYF. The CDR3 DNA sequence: TGTGCCAGCTCCCTCGCGGTGTGGAGCTCCTACGAGCAGTACTTC.